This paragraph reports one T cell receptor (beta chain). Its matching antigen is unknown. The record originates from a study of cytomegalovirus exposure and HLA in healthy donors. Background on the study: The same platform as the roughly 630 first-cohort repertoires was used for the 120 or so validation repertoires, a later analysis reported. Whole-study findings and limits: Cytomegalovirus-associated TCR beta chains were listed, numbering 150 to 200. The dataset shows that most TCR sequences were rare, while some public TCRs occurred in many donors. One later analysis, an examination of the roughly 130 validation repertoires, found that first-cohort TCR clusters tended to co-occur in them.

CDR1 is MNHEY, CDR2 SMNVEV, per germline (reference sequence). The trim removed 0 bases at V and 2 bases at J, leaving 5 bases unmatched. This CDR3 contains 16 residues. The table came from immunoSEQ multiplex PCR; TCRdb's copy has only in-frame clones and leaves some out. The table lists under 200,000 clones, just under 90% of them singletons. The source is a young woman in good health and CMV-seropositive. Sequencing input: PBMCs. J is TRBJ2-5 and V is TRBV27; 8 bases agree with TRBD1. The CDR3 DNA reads TGTGCCAGCAGTTTATCTGTTGGGACAGGACAAGAGACCCAGTACTTC. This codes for CASSLSVGTGQETQYF.